One sample yielded the 8 T cell receptor beta chains listed below, sequenced in a study of cytomegalovirus exposure and HLA in healthy donors. The study ran its PCR with 60 Vbeta and 13 Jbeta primers. TCRdb's copy holds only in-frame clones and misses some; the assay was immunoSEQ multiplex PCR. The listing contains 150,000 or so clones. Sample: PBMCs. The source of these receptors is a woman between 45 and 65 years old in good health and CMV-seronegative.

The rearrangement uses TRBV29-1 and TRBJ2-7, with 10 bases matching TRBD1. Germline CDR1 SQVTM, CDR2 ANQGSEA. V shed 6 bases, J shed 7 bases, and the junction held 12 bases outside the gene matches. The CDR3 loop spans 14 amino acids. Here the CDR3 reads CSVGPGQGRGEQYF. In DNA, the CDR3 is TGCAGCGTGGGGCCGGGACAGGGGCGTGGGGAGCAGTACTTC.

The rearrangement joins TRBV19 to TRBJ1-2, with TRBD1 as a possible D gene (6 bases). Germline CDR1 is LNHDA and CDR2 is SQIVND (reference sequence). Trimming pared 3 bases from V and 7 bases from J, leaving 15 bases between. The CDR3 length is 14 residues. The CDR3 loop reads CASSMAVQGGGYTF. CDR3 in DNA: TGTGCCAGTAGTATGGCGGTACAGGGCGGTGGCTACACCTTC.

The chain joins TRBV7-9 to TRBJ2-7; 8 nucleotides agree with TRBD2. Germline V lookup: CDR1 SEHNR, CDR2 FQNEAQ (reference sequence). With V trimmed by 5 bases and J by 3 bases, 6 bases remained unmatched. The CDR3 is made up of 14 amino acids. CDR3 in amino acids: CASSNSGAYYEQYF. The CDR3 nucleotides are TGTGCCAGCAGCAATAGCGGGGCCTACTACGAGCAGTACTTC.

The rearrangement uses TRBV28 and TRBJ1-5; 8 nucleotides line up with TRBD1. J gave up 2 bases and V 3 bases, and 6 bases lay outside the gene matches. Germline lookup yields CDR1 MDHEN and CDR2 SYDVKM. CDR3 length: 16 residues. CDR3: CASSFQTGAGNQPQHF. DNA for the CDR3: TGTGCCAGCAGTTTCCAGACAGGGGCAGGCAATCAGCCCCAGCATTTT.

This chain joins TRBV6-1 and TRBJ2-1; 11 nucleotides line up with TRBD1. V lost 2 bases and J lost 4; bases outside the gene matches: 4. The CDR3 sequence is 16 residues long. CDR1 MNHNS and CDR2 SASEGT come from the germline V gene. The CDR3 region is CASSETGQGAYNEQFF. DNA for the CDR3: TGTGCCAGCAGTGAAACCGGACAGGGGGCTTACAATGAGCAGTTCTTC.

CDR3 sequence (DNA): TGTGCCAGCAGTCGGACTAGCGGCACAGATACGCAGTATTTT. It specifies CASSRTSGTDTQYF. The chain employs TRBV28 and TRBJ2-3; 9 positions agree with TRBD2. Looked up from germline, CDR1 is MDHEN and CDR2 is SYDVKM. J gave up 1 base and V 5 bases, and 1 base lay outside the gene matches. The CDR3 extends over 14 amino acids.

The V call is TRBV28, the J call TRBJ2-1, with D possibly matching TRBD2 (5 bases). CDR3 length equals 12 residues. CDR1 is MDHEN, CDR2 SYDVKM, per germline. The V end was cut by 5 bases, the J end by 12 bases, with 14 bases between. The CDR3 protein is CASSTDGVVQFF. The CDR3 DNA sequence: TGTGCCAGCAGTACCGACGGGGTTGTGCAGTTCTTC.

The chain joins TRBV10-2 to TRBJ2-7; 10 bases are shared with TRBD2. Germline-derived CDR1 and CDR2 are WSHSY and SAAADI. Trimming took 8 bases from V and 6 from J; bases not matched to a gene: 10. The CDR3 contains 14 residues. DNA for the CDR3: TGCGCCAGCTCCTCTAGCGGGAGATTGTTCGAGCAGTACTTC. This gives the protein CASSSSGRLFEQYF.